A single sample is the source of the 24 T cell receptor beta chains below, sequenced in a study of cytomegalovirus exposure and HLA in healthy donors. PCR primers comprised 60 Vbeta and 13 Jbeta primers. Clones were sequenced by immunoSEQ multiplex PCR, and TCRdb holds only the in-frame ones, with some missing. The sample lists fewer than 200,000 clones, approximately 78% occurring once. Material: PBMCs. The receptors shown here come from a girl aged 2 to 10 in good health and CMV-seropositive.

V and J are TRBV2 and TRBJ2-6; D unclear. V was clipped by 10 bases and J by 2 bases, with 6 bases between them. Germline V CDR1 and CDR2: SNHLY, FYNNEI. CDR3 length: 12 amino acids. The CDR3, as DNA: TGTGCCACCGTTCCTGGGGCCAACGTCCTGACTTTC. The encoded protein is CATVPGANVLTF. Based on the CDR3 plus reference TRBV2 and TRBJ2-6, the full variable domain is EPEVTQTPSHQVTQMGQEVILRCVPISNHLYFYWYRQILGQKVEFLVSFYNNEISEKSEIFDDQFSVERPDGSNFTLKIRSTKLEDSAMYFCATVPGANVLTFGAGSRLTVL.

The rearrangement uses TRBV9 and TRBJ2-5, with TRBD2 matching over 7 bases. Trimming took 0 bases from V and 3 from J; bases not matched to a gene: 2. CDR3 length equals 14 residues. Germline CDR1 SGDLS, CDR2 YYNGEE. As DNA, the CDR3 is TGTGCCAGCAGCGTAGACCTAGCGGAAGAGACCCAGTACTTC. Its protein is CASSVDLAEETQYF.

V gene TRBV28 combines with J gene TRBJ1-2, with TRBD1 as a possible D gene (5 bases). V was shortened by 6 bases and J by 2 bases, with 13 bases between the two germline ends. The CDR3 extends over 14 amino acids. Looked up from germline, CDR1 is MDHEN and CDR2 is SYDVKM. The CDR3 coding sequence is TGTGCCAGCAGGCGTACAGGAGAGAACTATGGCTACACCTTC. The encoded protein is CASRRTGENYGYTF.

This clone showed up just once. V is TRBV27 and J is TRBJ2-6; D not certain. Germline assignment: CDR1 MNHEY and CDR2 SMNVEV (reference sequence). The CDR3 runs 16 residues. Trimming pared 5 bases from V and 0 bases from J, leaving 11 bases between. The CDR3 loop is CASSPALVSGANVLTF. CDR3 nucleotides: TGTGCCAGCAGTCCTGCCTTAGTCTCTGGGGCCAACGTCCTGACTTTC.

This clone was counted once. This sequence joins TRBV7-9 and TRBJ1-5; D is possibly TRBD1 (6 bases). The CDR3 totals 15 residues. The V and J ends lost 6 bases and 2 bases respectively, with 14 bases between them. In germline, CDR1 is SEHNR, CDR2 FQNEAQ (reference sequence). The CDR3 spells CASSPTGPRNQPQHF. The CDR3 DNA follows: TGTGCCAGCAGTCCGACAGGCCCACGCAATCAGCCCCAGCATTTT.

This chain links TRBV4-1 with TRBJ1-1; 10 bases line up with TRBD1. The CDR3 runs to 16 residues. In germline, CDR1 is MGHRA, CDR2 YSYEKL. J lost 4 bases, V lost 4 bases, and 9 bases had no gene match. CDR3 amino acids: CASSRRGDRGGTEAFF. The CDR3 nucleotides read TGCGCCAGCAGCCGGAGGGGGGACAGGGGAGGCACTGAAGCTTTCTTT.

V is TRBV19 and J is TRBJ1-2, with a tentative D call TRBD1 (5 bases). The CDR3 has 15 amino acids. Germline CDR1 is LNHDA and CDR2 is SQIVND (reference sequence). V dropped 9 bases and J dropped 7 bases, with 24 bases sitting between them. DNA for the CDR3: TGTGCCAGCAGTTCCCCATTCACGGGGGAGGTTGGCTACACCTTC. It specifies CASSSPFTGEVGYTF.

The chain is built from TRBV2 and TRBJ2-5; TRBD2 agrees at 7 bases. V was clipped by 6 bases and J by 1 base; unmatched bases: 8. CDR1 and CDR2 (germline): SNHLY, FYNNEI. The CDR3 has 15 amino acids. CDR3 residues: CASRTIGTTQETQYF. DNA of the CDR3: TGTGCCAGCAGAACCATAGGGACTACCCAAGAGACCCAGTACTTC. Looking up the rest from reference TRBV2 and TRBJ2-5 gives the full variable domain: EPEVTQTPSHQVTQMGQEVILRCVPISNHLYFYWYRQILGQKVEFLVSFYNNEISEKSEIFDDQFSVERPDGSNFTLKIRSTKLEDSAMYFCASRTIGTTQETQYFGPGTRLLVL.

In this sample, this clone turned up a few times. The CDR3 here is CASQALWGGETEAFF. In DNA, the CDR3 is TGCGCCAGCCAAGCTCTATGGGGTGGGGAGACTGAAGCTTTCTTT. The gene calls are TRBV5-1 and TRBJ1-1; D gene uncertain. Germline loops: CDR1 SGHRS, CDR2 YFSETQ. The V gene lost 7 bases and the J gene lost 5 bases, with 21 bases spanning the gap. The CDR3 totals 15 residues.

This chain joins TRBV5-1 and TRBJ2-2, with 13 nucleotides matching TRBD2. This CDR3 region has 16 residues. V gave up 0 bases and J gave up 7 bases; unmatched junction bases: 3. Germline-derived CDR1 and CDR2 are SGHRS and YFSETQ. The CDR3 sequence: CASSLAGLAGLGELFF. The CDR3 bases are TGCGCCAGCAGCTTGGCGGGACTAGCGGGGCTCGGGGAGCTGTTTTTT. Looking up the rest from reference TRBV5-1 and TRBJ2-2 gives the full variable domain: KAGVTQTPRYLIKTRGQQVTLSCSPISGHRSVSWYQQTPGQGLQFLFEYFSETQRNKGNFPGRFSGRQFSNSRSEMNVSTLELGDSALYLCASSLAGLAGLGELFFGEGSRLTVL.

The chain joins TRBV18 to TRBJ1-1; tentatively, D is TRBD1 (6 bases). CDR3 length equals 16 residues. The V end lost 10 bases, the J end lost 0 bases, and 21 bases lay between the germline ends. The germline gives CDR1 KGHSH, CDR2 LQKENI. The CDR3 DNA reads as TGTGCCACATACTCTAATCCGGACAGAGTGAACACTGAAGCTTTCTTT. Translated, it gives CATYSNPDRVNTEAFF. The full variable domain, its missing parts supplied by reference TRBV18 and TRBJ1-1, is NAGVMQNPRHLVRRRGQEARLRCSPMKGHSHVYWYRQLPEEGLKFMVYLQKENIIDESGMPKERFSAEFPKEGPSILRIQQVVRGDSAAYFCATYSNPDRVNTEAFFGQGTRLTVV.

This clone has only one observation. This chain links TRBV6-1 with TRBJ1-2; maybe TRBD1 (5 bases). The CDR3 runs to 13 residues. Germline lookup yields CDR1 MNHNS and CDR2 SASEGT. V dropped 6 bases and J dropped 8 bases, with 16 bases sitting between them. This CDR3 is CASRGERTQGYTF. The CDR3 DNA sequence: TGTGCCAGCAGAGGGGAACGGACCCAGGGCTACACCTTC.

The J gene is TRBJ1-1, the V gene TRBV14; 11 nucleotides match TRBD1. Trimming removed 3 bases from V and 5 bases from J; junction bases left unmatched: 14. Per germline, CDR1 SGHDN and CDR2 FVKESK. CDR3 size: 18 residues. CDR3 in DNA: TGTGCCAGCAGCCACTCGATCGGGACAGGGGGTAGGAATACTGAAGCTTTCTTT. Translation: CASSHSIGTGGRNTEAFF. The full variable domain, in which reference TRBV14 and TRBJ1-1 provide the parts outside the CDR3, is EAGVTQFPSHSVIEKGQTVTLRCDPISGHDNLYWYRRVMGKEIKFLLHFVKESKQDESGMPNNRFLAERTGGTYSTLKVQPAELEDSGVYFCASSHSIGTGGRNTEAFFGQGTRLTVV.

This chain links TRBV7-6 with TRBJ2-3; possible D gene TRBD2, 5 bases. With 1 base removed from V and 5 bases from J, the gap between germline ends came to 10 bases. The germline V gene encodes CDR1 SGHVS and CDR2 FNYEAQ. The CDR3 is made up of 14 amino acids. The CDR3 bases are TGTGCCAGCAGCTTAGAGGACTTAGTAGATACGCAGTATTTT. Protein product: CASSLEDLVDTQYF. The full variable domain, in which reference TRBV7-6 and TRBJ2-3 provide the parts outside the CDR3, is GAGVSQSPRYKVTKRGQDVALRCDPISGHVSLYWYRQALGQGPEFLTYFNYEAQQDKSGLPNDRFSAERPEGSISTLTIQRTEQRDSAMYRCASSLEDLVDTQYFGPGTRLTVL.

The chain employs TRBV2 and TRBJ2-1; D gene unclear. This CDR3 has 14 amino acids. V lost 1 base and J 5 bases, leaving 9 bases between the germline ends. Per germline, CDR1 SNHLY and CDR2 FYNNEI. CDR3 sequence reads: CASSEEEFDNEQFF. CDR3 bases: TGTGCCAGCAGTGAAGAAGAGTTTGACAATGAGCAGTTCTTC.

V gene TRBV10-2 combines with J gene TRBJ2-7, with D possibly matching TRBD1 (5 bases). The V gene's germline CDR1 is WSHSY and CDR2 SAAADI. V gave up 6 bases and J gave up 0 bases, with 15 bases separating them. The CDR3 length is 15 residues. CDR3 loop: CASRLPGWGSYEQYF. In nucleotides, the CDR3 is TGCGCCAGCAGGCTGCCAGGGTGGGGCTCCTACGAGCAGTACTTC.

The rearrangement joins TRBV2 to TRBJ2-1, with a tentative D call TRBD1 (5 bases). Germline CDR1 is SNHLY and CDR2 is FYNNEI. Trimming removed 8 bases at V and 9 bases at J, with 11 bases between. This CDR3 contains 11 residues. The CDR3 sequence: CASGAAREQFF. The CDR3 DNA sequence: TGTGCCAGCGGGGCGGCGCGTGAGCAGTTCTTC.

The V and J genes are TRBV6-1 and TRBJ2-1; no firm D call. Germline V gene lookup returns CDR1 MNHNS and CDR2 SASEGT. The CDR3 runs to 13 residues. The V end was cut by 2 bases, the J end by 5 bases, with 7 bases between. In nucleotides, the CDR3 is TGTGCCAGCAGTGAACGAGTTCACAATGAGCAGTTCTTC. It specifies CASSERVHNEQFF.

The chain joins TRBV30 to TRBJ2-5, with TRBD1 matching over 7 bases. The DNA end favors TRBJ2-7, so the J call may be wrong. Germline V gene lookup returns CDR1 GTSNPN and CDR2 SVGIG (reference sequence). CDR3 length equals 13 residues. CDR3 amino acids: CAWSQGTVSEQYF. In DNA, the CDR3 is TGTGCCTGGAGTCAGGGGACAGTATCCGAGCAGTACTTC.

This clone was recorded only once. The chain employs TRBV29-1 and TRBJ1-5, with 10 nucleotides matching TRBD1. With 6 bases clipped from V and 7 bases from J, the junction kept 6 bases outside the gene matches. The CDR3 runs to 13 residues. Germline assignment: CDR1 SQVTM and CDR2 ANQGSEA. The CDR3, as DNA: TGCAGCGTCCGACAGGGGGCAAAACAGCCCCAGCATTTT. Translation gives CSVRQGAKQPQHF.

CDR3 nucleotides: TGCGCCAGCAGTCCGGGACTCCAGTACCAAGAGACCCAGTACTTC. This encodes CASSPGLQYQETQYF. This sequence joins TRBV4-1 and TRBJ2-5; maybe TRBD2 (6 bases). CDR1 is MGHRA, CDR2 YSYEKL, per germline. V shed 6 bases and J shed 0 bases, with 14 bases lying between them. The CDR3 extends over 15 amino acids.

The CDR3 here is CASSQGQGASGNTIYF. Here the CDR3 DNA reads TGTGCCAGCAGCCAGGGACAGGGAGCCTCTGGAAACACCATATATTTT. The gene calls are TRBV4-2 and TRBJ1-3; 9 bases line up with TRBD1. Germline lookup yields CDR1 LGHNA and CDR2 YNFKEQ. V was pared by 3 bases and J by 0 bases, with 3 bases of the junction left unmatched. The CDR3 runs to 16 residues.

The V and J genes are TRBV30 and TRBJ1-1; 7 bases map to TRBD1. Trimming at V came to 4 bases and at J to 10 bases, leaving 15 bases not matched to a gene. CDR1 is GTSNPN, CDR2 SVGIG, per germline (reference sequence). The CDR3 loop spans 14 amino acids. This CDR3 reads CAWIPGQKIKVAFF. The CDR3 DNA sequence: TGTGCCTGGATTCCGGGACAGAAAATAAAGGTAGCTTTCTTT. Full variable domain (missing parts from reference TRBV30 and TRBJ1-1): SQTIHQWPATLVQPVGSPLSLECTVEGTSNPNLYWYRQAAGRGLQLLFYSVGIGQISSEVPQNLSASRPQDRQFILSSKKLLLSDSGFYLCAWIPGQKIKVAFFGQGTRLTVV.

This chain uses TRBV29-1 with TRBJ2-7; D not resolved. Germline lookup yields CDR1 SQVTM and CDR2 ANQGSEA. The V end was cut by 1 base, the J end by 3 bases, with 10 bases between. The CDR3 loop spans 13 amino acids. The CDR3 spells CSVEGQNNYEQYF. CDR3 DNA: TGCAGCGTTGAAGGTCAGAACAACTACGAGCAGTACTTC.